This TCR beta chain was identified during a study of blood T cell repertoires in COVID-19. The overall study: The samples span acute and convalescent COVID-19 from the United States, Italy and Spain. Nucleic acid was either cDNA or gDNA, and it came from T cells, B-cell-depleted T cells, or PBMCs.

As processed by the authors: Estimated nucleated cell counts came from reference gene primer amplification. Data came from immunoSEQ multiplex PCR; TCRdb stores just in-frame clones and leaves some out. The DNA was the basis for D and trimming; V, J and clone size are from that table. The table records 85,000 to 120,000 clones, about 80% of them present only once. V was pared by 4 bases and J by 4 bases, with 3 bases of the junction left unmatched. CDR1 and CDR2 (germline): SNHLY, FYNNEI. This CDR3 has 13 residues. The sequencing sample was made of peripheral blood. This chain joins TRBV2 and TRBJ1-2; TRBD1 matches 7 bases. This TCR was sampled from a woman in her sixties with acute or convalescent COVID-19. In DNA form, the CDR3 reads TGTGCCAGCAGTGGGGGACAGATCTATGGCTACACCTTC. It translates to CASSGGQIYGYTF.